The 16 T cell receptor beta chains presented below share a single source sample, sequenced in a study of T-cell reconstitution after alpha-beta-depleted transplantation in children. For TCRbeta, the library was prepared with unique molecular identifiers. TCRdb called the PCR reads again in MiXCR, with one record for every CDR3 protein. In the table there are hundreds of thousands of distinct CDR3 sequences, approximately 14% of which are singletons. The material was PBMCs, obtained before TCRalphabeta/CD19-depleted stem cell transplant. These receptors were obtained from a girl aged 2 to 10 with congenital amegakaryocytic thrombocytopenia, due to receive a stem cell transplant.

This clonotype showed up just a few times. The gene calls are TRBV10-3 and TRBJ2-5, with 7 bases matching TRBD2. After removal of 2 bases from V and 5 bases from J, the junction contained 8 bases not matched to a gene. This CDR3 is built from 15 residues. From germline, CDR1 is ENHRY and CDR2 SYGVKD. DNA of the CDR3: TGTGCCATCAGTGAGGCCAAACCCGGGGGGGAGACCCAGTACTTC. Translating gives CAISEAKPGGETQYF.

This clonotype was found many times. This sequence joins TRBV20-1 and TRBJ2-1; 8 bases match TRBD2. This CDR3 spans 16 amino acids. J was trimmed by 7 bases and V by 3 bases; bases with no gene match: 14. The germline gives CDR1 DFQATT, CDR2 SNEGSKA (reference sequence). DNA of the CDR3: TGCAGTGCTAGTTCCCTCAATCCGACTAGCGCTAATGAGCAGTTCTTC. The encoded protein is CSASSLNPTSANEQFF.

This clonotype was counted at least ten times. This rearrangement joins TRBV20-1 to TRBJ2-7; D is uncertain. This CDR3 comprises 13 residues. Trimming removed 3 bases from V and 0 bases from J, with 9 bases in between. Germline values: CDR1 DFQATT, CDR2 SNEGSKA (reference sequence). The CDR3 spells CSARSRNSYEQYF. The CDR3 nucleotides are TGCAGTGCTAGGTCCCGGAACTCCTACGAGCAGTACTTC.

This clonotype was recorded at least ten times. V usage is TRBV5-1 and J usage is TRBJ2-1; possibly TRBD2 for D (6 bases). Deletions cut 0 bases from V and 12 bases from J, with 16 bases between. The germline V gene encodes CDR1 SGHRS and CDR2 YFSETQ. The CDR3 covers 14 residues. The chain's CDR3 is CASSLEARLGRQFF. CDR3 DNA: TGCGCCAGCAGCTTGGAAGCCCGACTAGGCCGGCAGTTCTTC.

This clonotype has only a few counts. The chain links TRBV5-1 to TRBJ2-3, with TRBD1 identical over 10 bases. V shed 9 bases and J 1 base; nucleotides not matched to a gene: 5. The V gene's germline CDR1 is SGHRS and CDR2 YFSETQ. The CDR3 has 14 residues. Here the CDR3 DNA reads TGCGCCACTTGGGACAGGGGCGGCACAGATACGCAGTATTTT. Translated, it gives CATWDRGGTDTQYF.

There are many counts of this clonotype. The CDR3 nucleotides read TGCAGCGTTGAAAGGGGGGGGTACTACAATGAGCAGTTCTTC. This encodes CSVERGGYYNEQFF. The chain uses TRBV29-1 and TRBJ2-1, with D tentatively TRBD2 (7 bases). This CDR3 comprises 14 residues. Looked up from germline, CDR1 is SQVTM and CDR2 is ANQGSEA. The germline V and J ends were trimmed by 2 bases and 3 bases, with 11 bases remaining between them.

The J gene is TRBJ1-4, the V gene TRBV11-1; the match to TRBD1 covers 8 bases. The CDR3 is made up of 14 amino acids. J was trimmed by 5 bases and V by 5 bases; bases with no gene match: 4. Germline CDR1 SGHAT, CDR2 FQDESV (reference sequence). CDR3 sequence (DNA): TGTGCCAGCAGCCTCTGGACAGGGAATGAAAAACTGTTTTTT. This codes for CASSLWTGNEKLFF.

This chain joins TRBV29-1 and TRBJ2-7; 11 nucleotides match TRBD2. The trim removed 0 bases at V and 4 bases at J, leaving 8 bases unmatched. The CDR3 totals 16 residues. Germline loops: CDR1 SQVTM, CDR2 ANQGSEA. For the CDR3, the DNA is TGCAGCGTTGAAGAAGGGGCGGCTAGCGGGAGGTACGAGCAGTACTTC. Translating it yields CSVEEGAASGRYEQYF.

This clonotype appeared many times. The rearrangement links TRBV7-9 to TRBJ1-4; D remains ambiguous. Per the germline V gene, CDR1 is SEHNR and CDR2 is FQNEAQ (reference sequence). This CDR3 has 12 residues. The V gene lost 1 base and the J gene lost 8 bases, with 5 bases spanning the gap. CDR3 protein: CASSLDGEKLFF. The CDR3, as DNA: TGTGCCAGCAGCTTAGACGGAGAAAAACTGTTTTTT.

Many counts were recorded for this clonotype. CDR3: CAISEGYSSYEQYF. As DNA, the CDR3 is TGTGCCATCAGTGAGGGGTACAGCTCCTACGAGCAGTACTTC. This rearrangement joins TRBV10-3 to TRBJ2-7; no reliable D call. Germline lookup yields CDR1 ENHRY and CDR2 SYGVKD. This CDR3 has 14 amino acids. V gave up 2 bases and J gave up 0 bases, with 8 bases separating them.

This chain joins TRBV12-3 or TRBV12-4 and TRBJ2-1; D call uncertain. The ends were cut back, 7 bases at V and 15 bases at J, with 19 bases in the middle. CDR3 length: 12 amino acids. The CDR3 region has the DNA TGTGCCAGCAATCCGGGCCCCTTGGGTCGGTTCTTC. It encodes CASNPGPLGRFF.

This clonotype showed up just a few times. The chain couples TRBV24-1 to TRBJ1-1, with 10 bases aligning to TRBD1. The CDR3 is made up of 14 amino acids. Germline V gene data show CDR1 as KGHDR and CDR2 as SFDVKD. V was clipped by 8 bases and J by 5 bases; unmatched bases: 7. In nucleotides, the CDR3 is TGTGCCACCACCGAGACAGGGGGCTTAACTGAAGCTTTCTTT. It specifies CATTETGGLTEAFF.

The gene calls are TRBV20-1 and TRBJ2-1, with 11 bases matching TRBD2. This CDR3 comprises 18 residues. The ends lost 3 bases at V and 7 bases at J; junction bases unmatched: 17. Germline lookup yields CDR1 DFQATT and CDR2 SNEGSKA (reference sequence). CDR3: CSARRQVSGRGVWNEQFF. CDR3 sequence (DNA): TGCAGTGCTAGGCGGCAAGTTAGCGGGAGGGGTGTGTGGAATGAGCAGTTCTTC.

In this sample, this clonotype turned up a few times. This rearrangement joins TRBV10-3 to TRBJ2-7; D uncertain. The V and J ends lost 8 bases and 5 bases respectively, with 22 bases between them. CDR1 ENHRY and CDR2 SYGVKD come from the germline V gene. The CDR3 spans 15 residues. CDR3 amino acids: CAISYLPTNEHEQYF. The CDR3 nucleotides read TGTGCCATCTCGTACCTGCCTACAAATGAACACGAGCAGTACTTC.

This chain joins TRBV12-3 or TRBV12-4 and TRBJ1-2; D is ambiguous. The CDR3 sequence is 12 residues long. Trimming left V 5 bases short and J 7 bases short, with 11 bases between. As DNA, the CDR3 is TGTGCCAGCAGTATAAAGGGTCTTGGCTACACCTTC. It codes for CASSIKGLGYTF.

The J gene is TRBJ2-4, the V gene TRBV5-1; 8 bases match TRBD1. Trimming at V came to 0 bases and at J to 9 bases, leaving 8 bases not matched to a gene. CDR1 and CDR2 (germline): SGHRS, YFSETQ. CDR3 size: 15 residues. DNA for the CDR3: TGCGCCAGCAGCTTGGGGGCAGGGGGCGTCGGCATTCAGTACTTC. It encodes CASSLGAGGVGIQYF.